The clone carrying this T cell receptor (beta chain) was seen ten or more times. The antigen remains unidentified. The sample originates from a study of T cells in Graves' hyperthyroidism and ophthalmopathy. Study outcomes and limitations: Most clonotypes expanded in thyroid above 0.001 were likewise present in blood.

It was RNA transcripts that yielded the amplified TCR beta CDR3 regions. First-round RT-PCR with HTBI primers amplified the TCR CDR3 region. TCRdb analysed the multiplex PCR reads with MiXCR anew, one entry per CDR3 protein. The table records around 390,000 distinct CDR3 sequences, 13% to 15% of them present only once. In germline, CDR1 is DFQATT, CDR2 SNEGSKA (reference sequence). This CDR3 has 16 residues. The V end lost 6 bases, the J end lost 7 bases, and 22 bases lay between the germline ends. The sequence was obtained from a woman younger than 45 with Graves' ophthalmopathy. Sequenced material: blood. This chain joins TRBV20-1 and TRBJ1-6; D possibly corresponds to TRBD1 (5 bases). DNA for the CDR3: TGCAGTGCCTCAAAAATGGGGACTGCCCTAAATTCACCCCTCCACTTT. Translating gives CSASKMGTALNSPLHF.